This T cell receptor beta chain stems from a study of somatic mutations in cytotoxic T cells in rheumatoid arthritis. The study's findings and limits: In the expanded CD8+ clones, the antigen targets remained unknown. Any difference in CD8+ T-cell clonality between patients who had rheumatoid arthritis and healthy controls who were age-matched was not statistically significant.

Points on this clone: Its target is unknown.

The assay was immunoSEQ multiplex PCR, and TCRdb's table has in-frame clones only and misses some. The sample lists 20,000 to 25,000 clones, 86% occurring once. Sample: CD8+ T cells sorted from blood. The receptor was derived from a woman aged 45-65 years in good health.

This CDR3 reads CASSLGHLSYEQYV. The CDR3 region has the DNA TGTGCCAGCAGCTTGGGACACTTAAGCTACGAGCAGTACGTC. V and J are TRBV5-5 and TRBJ2-7; D unresolved. V was trimmed by 0 bases and J by 3 bases, leaving 10 bases between them. The CDR3 consists of 14 residues. Germline values: CDR1 SGHKS, CDR2 YYEKEE (reference sequence).